This is a list of T cell receptor beta chains from one sample in a study of shared clonotypes between healthy human individuals. The repertoire was sequenced with immunoSEQ multiplex PCR; TCRdb's copy has only in-frame clones and lacks some. The sample yields about 96,000 clones, almost 70% seen once. Sequences were obtained from memory CD8+ T cells sorted from blood. These receptors were obtained from a man younger than 40 in good health. CDR3s include the opening cysteine and the closing phenylalanine or tryptophan. D genes are given only for firm matches. Expanded clones are given a class, and other clones once, few, many or no size at all.

>TRBD1|TRBJ2-7|many|TRBV4-1
CASSLRAGQGDGEQYF
TGCGCCAGCAGCCTTCGAGCGGGACAGGGGGATGGCGAGCAGTACTTC
>-|TRBJ2-7|once|TRBV18
CASSRGGLIEQYF
TGTGCCAGCTCACGAGGAGGGCTCATCGAGCAGTACTTC
>TRBD1|TRBJ1-4|-|TRBV11-1
CASSNWDRDNEKLFF
TGTGCCAGCAGCAACTGGGACAGGGATAATGAAAAACTGTTTTTT
>-|TRBJ2-5|-|TRBV6-6
CASTPTGFQETQYF
TGTGCCAGCACTCCGACAGGCTTCCAAGAGACCCAGTACTTC
>TRBD1|TRBJ1-1|-|TRBV5-1
CASSKDRGTYTEAFF
TGCGCCAGCAGCAAGGACAGGGGGACTTACACTGAAGCTTTCTTT
>-|TRBJ2-3|-|TRBV7-9
CASSSGPSTDTQYF
TGTGCCAGCAGCTCCGGGCCAAGCACAGATACGCAGTATTTT
>-|TRBJ1-2|-|TRBV28
CASSFTEQGYYGYTF
TGTGCCAGCAGTTTCACCGAACAGGGATACTATGGCTACACCTTC
>TRBD1|TRBJ2-7|-|TRBV29-1
CSVDQPGQGSYEQYF
TGCAGCGTAGATCAACCGGGACAGGGTTCCTACGAGCAGTACTTC
>TRBD1|TRBJ2-4|once|TRBV2
CASRDPGGLTKNIQYF
TGTGCCAGCAGAGATCCAGGGGGCCTGACCAAAAACATTCAGTACTTC
>TRBD1|TRBJ1-5|few|TRBV6-1
CASTRTGGHQPQHF
TGTGCCAGCACTAGGACAGGGGGGCATCAGCCCCAGCATTTT
>-|TRBJ2-5|once|TRBV7-8
CASSPILDETQYF
TGTGCCAGCAGCCCTATACTGGACGAGACCCAGTACTTC
>-|TRBJ1-1|-|TRBV9
CASSVTPLDRMNTEAFF
TGTGCCAGCAGCGTGACGCCGTTGGACAGAATGAACACTGAAGCTTTCTTT
>-|TRBJ2-7|-|TRBV28
CASTRTHEQYF
TGTGCCAGCACAAGGACCCACGAGCAGTACTTC
>-|TRBJ2-7|-|TRBV7-4
CASSLAGWSYEQYF
TGTGCCAGCAGCTTAGCGGGTTGGTCCTACGAGCAGTACTTC
>TRBD1|TRBJ2-2|few|TRBV18
CASSPAGTATGELFF
TGTGCCAGCTCACCAGCAGGGACAGCGACCGGGGAGCTGTTTTTT
>-|TRBJ1-2|many|TRBV6-5
CATGTNYGYTF
TGTGCCACTGGAACTAACTATGGCTACACCTTC
>TRBD1|TRBJ2-7|-|TRBV11-2
CASSFGTASYEQYF
TGTGCCAGCAGCTTCGGGACAGCCTCCTACGAGCAGTACTTC
>-|TRBJ2-3|many|TRBV30
CAWSVGGGADTQYF
TGTGCCTGGAGTGTAGGGGGGGGCGCAGATACGCAGTATTTT
>-|TRBJ2-5|-|TRBV30
CAWSVRTVQETQYF
TGTGCCTGGAGTGTTCGGACAGTGCAAGAGACCCAGTACTTC
>-|TRBJ2-7|-|TRBV6-4
CASASLYEQYF
TGTGCCAGCGCTAGTCTTTACGAGCAGTACTTC
>-|TRBJ2-1|-|TRBV7-2
CASSLRQDNEQFF
TGTGCCAGCAGCTTACGACAAGACAATGAGCAGTTCTTC
>TRBD1|TRBJ2-7|-|TRBV27
CASSWTGDLYEQYF
TGTGCCAGCAGTTGGACAGGGGACCTCTACGAGCAGTACTTC
>-|TRBJ2-7|-|TRBV9
CASSLYGGGDEQYF
TGTGCCAGCAGCCTGTACGGAGGGGGGGACGAGCAGTACTTC
>TRBD1|TRBJ2-7|-|TRBV6-6
CASRSDRAYEQYF
TGTGCCAGCAGGTCGGACAGGGCCTACGAGCAGTACTTC
>-|TRBJ2-7|-|TRBV30
CAWSVGQGYEQYF
TGTGCCTGGAGTGTCGGGCAGGGCTACGAGCAGTACTTC
>TRBD2|TRBJ2-1|few|TRBV9
CASSATSGRLTNEQFF
TGTGCCAGCAGCGCGACTAGCGGGAGGCTAACAAATGAGCAGTTCTTC
>TRBD1|TRBJ2-7|many|TRBV27
CASSTTGTGSEQYF
TGTGCCAGCAGTACTACCGGGACAGGGAGCGAGCAGTACTTC
>-|TRBJ1-2|many|TRBV27
CASSPGLNYGYTF
TGTGCCAGCAGTCCGGGCCTAAACTATGGCTACACCTTC
>TRBD1|TRBJ2-7|-|TRBV5-1
CASSLEGAASNSYEQYF
TGCGCCAGCAGCTTGGAGGGGGCGGCTAGCAACTCCTACGAGCAGTACTTC
>TRBD1|TRBJ2-1|-|TRBV9
CASSGQGWVDNEQFF
TGTGCCAGCAGCGGACAGGGGTGGGTTGACAATGAGCAGTTCTTC
>TRBD2|TRBJ2-3|-|TRBV27
CASKTLAGGRTDTQYF
TGTGCCAGCAAAACACTAGCGGGAGGGCGCACAGATACGCAGTATTTT
>-|TRBJ2-5|-|TRBV19
CASSMMGGGSLETQYF
TGTGCCAGTAGTATGATGGGGGGGGGCTCGTTGGAGACCCAGTACTTC
>-|TRBJ2-1|-|TRBV4-3
CASGPGLGVSEQFF
TGCGCCAGCGGACCGGGACTTGGAGTTTCTGAGCAGTTCTTC
>TRBD1|TRBJ2-1|few|TRBV9
CASSLTGAYNEQFF
TGTGCCAGCAGCCTTACAGGGGCGTACAATGAGCAGTTCTTC
>-|TRBJ2-7|-|TRBV28
CASRQMGSVNSYEQYF
TGTGCCAGCAGACAAATGGGGAGCGTAAACTCCTACGAGCAGTACTTC
>-|TRBJ1-5|-|TRBV7-8
CASSLSRDLQPQHF
TGTGCCAGCAGTCTCAGCAGGGATTTACAGCCCCAGCATTTT
>-|TRBJ2-7|-|TRBV15
CATSRDLSYEQYF
TGTGCCACCAGCAGGGACTTATCCTACGAGCAGTACTTC
>-|TRBJ2-7|few|TRBV28
CASTDWSYEQYF
TGTGCCAGCACCGACTGGTCCTACGAGCAGTACTTC
>-|TRBJ2-7|-|TRBV5-1
CASSLAPGQNYEQYF
TGCGCCAGCAGCTTAGCGCCTGGACAGAACTACGAGCAGTACTTC
>-|TRBJ2-5|-|TRBV6-6
CASLEPPQETQYF
TGTGCCAGCCTCGAACCTCCCCAAGAGACCCAGTACTTC
>-|TRBJ1-5|-|TRBV5-6
CASSLAQGPQPQHF
TGTGCCAGCAGCTTGGCGCAGGGGCCTCAGCCCCAGCATTTT
>-|TRBJ1-5|-|TRBV5-8
CASSLAGGNNQPQHF
TGTGCCAGCAGCTTAGCTGGGGGAAACAATCAGCCCCAGCATTTT
>TRBD2|TRBJ2-7|-|TRBV28
CASSLTYMGLAYSYEQYF
TGTGCCAGCAGTTTAACGTATATGGGACTAGCGTATTCCTACGAGCAGTACTTC
>TRBD1|TRBJ2-1|-|TRBV6-4
CASSVGQGEGDEQFF
TGTGCCAGCAGTGTCGGACAGGGGGAAGGCGATGAGCAGTTCTTC
>TRBD2|TRBJ2-7|-|TRBV28
CASSFSAGAIEQYF
TGTGCCAGCAGTTTTTCGGCGGGAGCGATCGAGCAGTACTTC
>-|TRBJ1-1|once|TRBV25-1
CASSELDRLNTEAFF
TGTGCCAGCAGTGAATTGGACCGATTGAACACTGAAGCTTTCTTT
>-|TRBJ2-7|many|TRBV10-2
CASSEARSGEQYF
TGCGCCAGCAGTGAAGCTCGATCGGGCGAGCAGTACTTC
>-|TRBJ2-1|once|TRBV9
CASSEGGMNNEQFF
TGTGCCAGCAGCGAGGGGGGTATGAACAATGAGCAGTTCTTC
>TRBD2|TRBJ2-7|-|TRBV9
CASSVGGGLAEYEQYF
TGTGCCAGCAGCGTAGGAGGTGGACTAGCAGAATACGAGCAGTACTTC